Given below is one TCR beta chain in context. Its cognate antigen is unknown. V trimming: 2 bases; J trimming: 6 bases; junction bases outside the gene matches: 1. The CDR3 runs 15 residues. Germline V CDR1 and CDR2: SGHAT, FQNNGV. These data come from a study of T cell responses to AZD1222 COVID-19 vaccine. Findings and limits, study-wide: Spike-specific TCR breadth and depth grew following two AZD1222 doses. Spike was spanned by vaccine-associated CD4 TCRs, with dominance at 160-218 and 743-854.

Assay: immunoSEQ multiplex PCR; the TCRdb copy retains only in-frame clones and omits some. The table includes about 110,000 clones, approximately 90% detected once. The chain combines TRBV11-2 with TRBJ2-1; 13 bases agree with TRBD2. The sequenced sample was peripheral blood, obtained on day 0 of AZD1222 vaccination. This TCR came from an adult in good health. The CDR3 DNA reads TGTGCCAGCAGCTTACGACTAGCGGGGGGCAATGAGCAGTTCTTC. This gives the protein CASSLRLAGGNEQFF.